This entry lists 17 T cell receptor beta chains sequenced from one sample in a study of memory CD4+ T cells and cytomegalovirus serostatus. Single viable CD3+CD4+CD8-CD45RO+ cells were sorted as the memory CD4+ T cells. Here immunoSEQ multiplex PCR was the method, and the copy in TCRdb shows in-frame clones only, minus some. The sample lists 50,000 or so clones, about three quarters occurring once. The sample consisted of memory CD4+ T cells from blood. The receptors here all came from an adult in good health and CMV-seropositive.

This clone occurred once. CDR3 sequence: CATSRNPQYEQYF. In DNA form, the CDR3 reads TGTGCCACCAGCAGAAACCCCCAGTACGAGCAGTACTTC. The chain couples TRBV15 to TRBJ2-7; D is unclear. Germline V CDR1 and CDR2: LNHNV, YYDKDF (reference sequence). This CDR3 is 13 amino acids long. V lost 2 bases and J 4 bases, leaving 9 bases between the germline ends.

The chain uses TRBV6-6 and TRBJ1-1; tentatively, D is TRBD1 (5 bases). The germline gives CDR1 MNHNY, CDR2 SVGAGI (reference sequence). V was trimmed by 4 bases and J by 1 base, leaving 7 bases between them. The CDR3 sequence is 13 residues long. CDR3 DNA sequence: TGTGCCAGCAGTTTGGGGGGGAACACTGAAGCTTTCTTT. Protein sequence: CASSLGGNTEAFF.

The chain employs TRBV7-6 and TRBJ2-7; no reliable D call. The germline V gene encodes CDR1 SGHVS and CDR2 FNYEAQ. The V gene lost 2 bases and the J gene lost 3 bases, with 2 bases spanning the gap. The CDR3 covers 11 residues. CDR3 sequence: CASSLHYEQYF. The DNA of the CDR3 is TGTGCCAGCAGCTTACACTACGAGCAGTACTTC.

The chain is built from TRBV11-2 and TRBJ1-1, with D perhaps TRBD1 (5 bases). The CDR3 runs 12 residues. V gave up 9 bases and J gave up 1 base, with 9 bases separating them. Germline values: CDR1 SGHAT, CDR2 FQNNGV. The CDR3 loop is CASSGWNTEAFF. The CDR3 DNA reads TGTGCCAGTTCAGGGTGGAACACTGAAGCTTTCTTT.

The chain carries TRBV2 and TRBJ2-3, with D possibly matching TRBD2 (7 bases). V lost 7 bases and J 2 bases, leaving 16 bases between the germline ends. Germline V gene lookup returns CDR1 SNHLY and CDR2 FYNNEI. The CDR3 is 15 residues long. CDR3 protein: CASKWGGAATDTQYF. The CDR3, as DNA: TGTGCCAGCAAGTGGGGGGGGGCGGCCACAGATACGCAGTATTTT.

V is TRBV14 and J is TRBJ2-1; possible D gene TRBD2, 5 bases. Trimming left V 4 bases short and J 9 bases short, with 19 bases between. The V gene's germline CDR1 is SGHDN and CDR2 FVKESK. The CDR3 has 15 residues. The chain's CDR3 is CASSRGLAYSGEQFF. In DNA, the CDR3 is TGTGCCAGCAGCCGTGGGCTAGCTTATTCGGGTGAGCAGTTCTTC. Looking up the rest from reference TRBV14 and TRBJ2-1 gives the full variable domain: EAGVTQFPSHSVIEKGQTVTLRCDPISGHDNLYWYRRVMGKEIKFLLHFVKESKQDESGMPNNRFLAERTGGTYSTLKVQPAELEDSGVYFCASSRGLAYSGEQFFGPGTRLTVL.

The count of this clone is one. This sequence joins TRBV7-9 and TRBJ2-5; D is uncertain. The germline V gene encodes CDR1 SEHNR and CDR2 FQNEAQ (reference sequence). Trimming shortened V by 7 bases and J by 1 base, and 10 bases separated the two germline ends. CDR3 size: 13 residues. The CDR3 region is CASTNLVQETQYF. The CDR3 bases are TGTGCCAGCACCAATCTGGTCCAAGAGACCCAGTACTTC.

This sequence joins TRBV4-2 and TRBJ2-4; the match to TRBD2 covers 10 bases. V lost 1 base to trimming and J lost 8 bases; unmatched junction nucleotides: 5. The CDR3 is made up of 15 amino acids. Looked up from germline, CDR1 is LGHNA and CDR2 is YNFKEQ. The CDR3 loop is CASSQASGGEDIQYF. Here the CDR3 DNA reads TGTGCCAGCAGCCAAGCAAGCGGGGGGGAGGACATTCAGTACTTC.

This chain uses TRBV18 with TRBJ2-7; the match to TRBD1 covers 7 bases. The trim removed 4 bases at V and 7 bases at J, leaving 7 bases unmatched. From germline, CDR1 is KGHSH and CDR2 LQKENI. The CDR3 runs to 13 residues. CDR3 amino acids: CASSLDRVREQYF. CDR3 coding DNA: TGTGCCAGCTCACTAGACAGGGTGAGGGAGCAGTACTTC.

The chain links TRBV29-1 to TRBJ1-1; D is uncertain. Germline loops: CDR1 SQVTM, CDR2 ANQGSEA. The CDR3 has 12 residues. Trimming cost V 6 bases and J 8 bases, with 16 bases left between them. The CDR3 nucleotides read TGCAGCGTGGCCTCCGGGTCGAGAGAAGCTTTCTTT. Translation gives CSVASGSREAFF. Full variable domain (remainder filled in from reference TRBV29-1 and TRBJ1-1): SAVISQKPSRDICQRGTSLTIQCQVDSQVTMMFWYRQQPGQSLTLIATANQGSEATYESGFVIDKFPISRPNLTFSTLTVSNMSPEDSSIYLCSVASGSREAFFGQGTRLTVV.

Remarks on this clone: This specimen includes other DNA sequences encoding the same CDR3. The rearrangement uses TRBV6-1 and TRBJ1-5; 7 positions match TRBD1. Germline CDR1 reads MNHNS; CDR2 reads SASEGT. Trimming took 4 bases from V and 5 from J; bases not matched to a gene: 2. There are 13 residues in the CDR3. CDR3 sequence reads: CASSVGGDQPQHF. The DNA of the CDR3 is TGTGCCAGCAGTGTAGGGGGCGATCAGCCCCAGCATTTT.

This rearrangement joins TRBV6-1 to TRBJ2-5; D may correspond to TRBD1 or TRBD2 (5 bases each). The CDR3 has 13 residues. The V gene lost 6 bases and the J gene lost 0 bases, with 8 bases spanning the gap. Germline CDR1 reads MNHNS; CDR2 reads SASEGT. The CDR3 spells CASSGTDQETQYF. CDR3 nucleotide sequence: TGTGCCAGCAGCGGGACGGACCAAGAGACCCAGTACTTC.

This chain joins TRBV19 and TRBJ2-7, with TRBD1 identical over 7 bases. The V and J ends lost 10 bases and 3 bases, in that order; junction bases with no gene match: 9. This CDR3 region has 13 residues. Germline CDR1 reads LNHDA; CDR2 reads SQIVND (reference sequence). The DNA of the CDR3 is TGTGCCACTAGACCGGGACAGCTCTACGAGCAGTACTTC. Protein sequence: CATRPGQLYEQYF.

The V and J genes are TRBV18 and TRBJ1-6, with D hard to call. This CDR3 region has 13 residues. V lost 2 bases, J lost 7 bases, and 6 bases lay in between. Germline assignment: CDR1 KGHSH and CDR2 LQKENI. CDR3 loop: CASSPEGNSPLHF. In DNA form, the CDR3 reads TGTGCCAGCTCACCAGAAGGGAATTCACCCCTCCACTTT.

The rearrangement links TRBV18 to TRBJ2-7; no reliable D call. V lost 0 bases and J lost 0, with 3 bases in between. Germline CDR1 KGHSH, CDR2 LQKENI. This CDR3 contains 13 residues. The CDR3 DNA reads TGTGCCAGCTCACCACCGGACTCCTACGAGCAGTACTTC. It is translated as CASSPPDSYEQYF. Full variable domain (outside the CDR3, taken from reference TRBV18 and TRBJ2-7): NAGVMQNPRHLVRRRGQEARLRCSPMKGHSHVYWYRQLPEEGLKFMVYLQKENIIDESGMPKERFSAEFPKEGPSILRIQQVVRGDSAAYFCASSPPDSYEQYFGPGTRLTVT.

The chain recombines TRBV5-1 with TRBJ2-2; TRBD2 might be the D (6 bases). In germline, CDR1 is SGHRS, CDR2 YFSETQ. The CDR3 has 15 residues. V lost 4 bases to trimming and J lost 6 bases, with 16 bases between them. The chain's CDR3 is CASSPLGGGSGELFF. The CDR3 DNA is TGCGCCAGCAGCCCGCTCGGTGGAGGGTCCGGGGAGCTGTTTTTT.

V is TRBV28 and J is TRBJ1-5; no reliable D call. The CDR3 has 14 residues. V dropped 6 bases and J dropped 3 bases, with 12 bases sitting between them. Germline V gene sequence: CDR1 MDHEN, CDR2 SYDVKM. The CDR3 is CASSPHVDNQPQHF. The CDR3 coding sequence is TGTGCCAGCAGCCCCCATGTCGACAATCAGCCCCAGCATTTT. Full variable domain (outside the CDR3, taken from reference TRBV28 and TRBJ1-5): DVKVTQSSRYLVKRTGEKVFLECVQDMDHENMFWYRQDPGLGLRLIYFSYDVKMKEKGDIPEGYSVSREKKERFSLILESASTNQTSMYLCASSPHVDNQPQHFGDGTRLSIL.